The 8 T cell receptor beta chains listed next were all sequenced from one sample in a study of Japanese encephalitis immunity and Zika vaccine responses. CFSE-labeled PBMCs were cultured more than five days with peptide pools, each at about 1 ug/mL. Proliferating CD4 T cells were sorted unfixed as live CD56-CD19-CD16-CD3+CD4+ CFSE-low cells. TCRdb recomputed calls from the 5' RACE reads with MiXCR, one row per CDR3 protein. Of 560 or so distinct CDR3 sequences in the sample, about 2.4% are singletons; the top ten hold around 20%. The sample here was antigen-activated CD4+ T cells from blood, cultured, taken during a Zika inactivated vaccine study. These TCRs come from an adult woman who received an inactivated Zika virus vaccine.

Within the sample, this clonotype is large (0.1 to 1%). This sequence joins TRBV6-2 or TRBV6-3 and TRBJ1-3; D is undetermined. Trimming left V 4 bases short and J 0 bases short, with 7 bases between. Germline CDR1 is MNHEY and CDR2 is SVGEGT. This CDR3 has 14 residues. CDR3 residues: CASSFRISGNTIYF. In DNA, the CDR3 is TGTGCCAGCAGTTTTCGGATCTCTGGAAACACCATATATTTT.

This clonotype is categorized as large. V and J are TRBV7-3 and TRBJ1-1; D may be TRBD1 (5 bases). Germline CDR1 and CDR2: SGHTA and FQGTGA. Trimming pared 0 bases from V and 10 bases from J, leaving 12 bases between. The CDR3 covers 13 residues. The CDR3 region is CASSLTPGRGAFF. The CDR3 DNA follows: TGTGCCAGCAGCTTAACGCCGGGGCGGGGAGCTTTCTTT.

This clonotype is termed large. The V gene is TRBV5-1, the J gene TRBJ1-3; 7 bases are shared with TRBD1. This CDR3 spans 16 amino acids. Trimming cost V 4 bases and J 0 bases; bases outside gene matches: 7. From germline, CDR1 is SGHRS and CDR2 YFSETQ. The CDR3 loop reads CASSQTGLNSGNTIYF. CDR3 DNA sequence: TGCGCCAGCAGCCAGACAGGGTTGAACTCTGGAAACACCATATATTTT.

This clonotype counts as large. This chain joins TRBV5-1 and TRBJ2-6; D is undetermined. This CDR3 is 19 amino acids long. Looked up from germline, CDR1 is SGHRS and CDR2 is YFSETQ. With 1 base removed from V and 0 bases from J, the gap between germline ends came to 17 bases. CDR3 protein: CASSLLLTLQSSGANVLTF. The CDR3, as DNA: TGCGCCAGCAGCTTGTTATTGACATTACAGAGCTCTGGGGCCAACGTCCTGACTTTC.

This clonotype is medium-sized (0.01 to 0.1%) in the sample. The V and J genes are TRBV19 and TRBJ1-4; 9 positions agree with TRBD1. V shed 6 bases, J shed 8 bases, and the junction held 16 bases outside the gene matches. Per the germline V gene, CDR1 is LNHDA and CDR2 is SQIVND (reference sequence). This CDR3 is built from 17 residues. CDR3 in amino acids: CASSPTGGRGPGEKLFF. The CDR3 DNA follows: TGTGCCAGTAGCCCAACAGGGGGCAGGGGGCCCGGAGAAAAACTGTTTTTT.

Judged by abundance, this clonotype is large (0.1 to 1%). The chain employs TRBV7-3 and TRBJ2-2, with D unclear. The germline gives CDR1 SGHTA, CDR2 FQGTGA. V was clipped by 0 bases and J by 6 bases, with 5 bases between them. The CDR3 loop spans 13 amino acids. In DNA, the CDR3 is TGTGCCAGCAGCTTAACGTTTCCCGGGGAGCTGTTTTTT. Translation gives CASSLTFPGELFF.

This clonotype is termed medium-sized. The chain uses TRBV24-1 and TRBJ2-5; tentatively, D is TRBD1 (5 bases). This CDR3 has 13 amino acids. Deletions cut 9 bases from V and 4 bases from J, with 14 bases between. Germline CDR1 is KGHDR and CDR2 is SFDVKD. The CDR3 spells CATSKPGIETQYF. CDR3 coding DNA: TGTGCCACCTCCAAGCCAGGGATAGAGACCCAGTACTTC.

This clonotype is large by share. The rearrangement uses TRBV29-1 and TRBJ2-7; 9 bases line up with TRBD1. The CDR3 has 12 amino acids. Germline trimming cut 5 bases from V and 2 bases from J; bases unmatched to any gene: 1. Germline values: CDR1 SQVTM, CDR2 ANQGSEA. CDR3 bases: TGCAGCGTTCGACAGGGGGCCTACGAGCAGTACTTC. Its translation is CSVRQGAYEQYF.